The clone carrying this T cell receptor beta chain was recorded only once. Each PCR received spiked synthetic TCR analog templates. Method: immunoSEQ multiplex PCR; TCRdb's copy keeps in-frame clones and lacks some. The sample has around 33,000 clones, roughly four fifths seen once; the top ten hold 3.5%. The data originate from a study of PD-L1 blockade in urothelial cancer. The overall study: From 2014, patients received atezolizumab, given as 1,200 mg intravenously every 3 weeks. About nine tenths of the roughly 30 patients comprised males who had bladder-origin urothelial cancer. The authors examined blood 3 weeks (second dose) and 6 weeks after treatment start.

The CDR3 has 14 amino acids. Germline V CDR1 and CDR2: SGHRS, YFSETQ. The V end was cut by 0 bases, the J end by 1 base, with 7 bases between. The chain has TRBV5-1 and TRBJ1-1; D gene unclear. The starting material was PBMCs, obtained around atezolizumab (anti-PD-L1) treatment. This clonotype was sampled from an older man with urothelial cancer. This CDR3 reads CASSLEQTNTEAFF. CDR3 nucleotides: TGCGCCAGCAGCTTGGAACAGACGAACACTGAAGCTTTCTTT.